Below are 17 T cell receptor beta chains sequenced from a single sample in a study of T cells in Graves' hyperthyroidism and ophthalmopathy (dated by TCRdb to about 2019). Library creation used multiplex PCR. TCRdb records Illumina HiSeq 2000 as the sequencer. The TCR beta CDR3 regions were amplified from the RNA transcripts. A first-round RT-PCR of the TCR CDR3 used the HTBI primer set with the Qiagen OneStep RT-PCR kit. TCRdb itself trimmed the public reads at Q25 with fastp, ran MiXCR and retained productive beta chains. Rows are combined by CDR3 protein, so each entry shows the most common genes and DNA. This sample holds some 690,000 distinct CDR3 sequences; 15% to 20% were observed only once. Roughly 15% of the sample lies in the top ten. Sequences were obtained from blood. The receptors come from a man aged 45-65 years with Graves' hyperthyroidism.

This clonotype appeared many times. The chain employs TRBV6-1 and TRBJ2-2; D is perhaps TRBD1 (5 bases). CDR1 is MNHNS, CDR2 SASEGT, per germline. V lost 5 bases and J lost 1, with 11 bases in between. The CDR3 is 15 residues long. The CDR3 DNA reads as TGTGCCAGCAGTTACACAAGGGGGAACACCGGGGAGCTGTTTTTT. This gives the protein CASSYTRGNTGELFF.

The sample holds many counts of this clonotype. The chain is built from TRBV2 and TRBJ1-4, with TRBD1 as a possible D gene (6 bases). The CDR3 is 15 amino acids. Germline CDR1 reads SNHLY; CDR2 reads FYNNEI. The V and J ends lost 7 bases and 5 bases respectively, with 17 bases between them. CDR3 sequence reads: CASIKLGGRNEKLFF. CDR3 DNA: TGTGCCAGCATCAAATTAGGGGGGCGGAATGAAAAACTGTTTTTT.

This clonotype has ten or more counts. The chain is built from TRBV11-1 and TRBJ2-3; either TRBD1 or TRBD2 may fit D (5 bases each). The CDR3 length is 15 residues. CDR1 SGHAT and CDR2 FQDESV come from the germline V gene (reference sequence). V lost 5 bases to trimming and J lost 2 bases, with 14 bases between them. The CDR3 nucleotides are TGTGCCAGCAGCAACCGGGACGGAGACACAGATACGCAGTATTTT. Its translation is CASSNRDGDTDTQYF.

In its sample, this clonotype was seen many times. V is TRBV28 and J is TRBJ2-3, with 15 bases matching TRBD2. Germline values: CDR1 MDHEN, CDR2 SYDVKM. This CDR3 spans 16 amino acids. With 7 bases clipped from V and 5 bases from J, the junction kept 7 bases outside the gene matches. The CDR3 nucleotides are TGTGCCAGCACCAAAGGACTAGCGGGAGGGTTAGATACGCAGTATTTT. Translation: CASTKGLAGGLDTQYF.

J is TRBJ1-2 and V is TRBV28, with D uncertain. The CDR3 spans 15 residues. V lost 2 bases and J 1 base, leaving 11 bases between the germline ends. Germline values: CDR1 MDHEN, CDR2 SYDVKM. The CDR3 DNA reads as TGTGCCAGCAGTTTAGCCCCCACCATTAACTATGGCTACACCTTC. Translation: CASSLAPTINYGYTF.

This clonotype was seen ten or more times. This chain links TRBV18 with TRBJ2-5; D is possibly TRBD2 (6 bases). CDR1 is KGHSH and CDR2 is LQKENI in the germline V gene. The CDR3 covers 15 residues. The V end was cut by 2 bases, the J end by 2 bases, with 12 bases between. The CDR3 coding sequence is TGTGCCAGCTCACCATCCTCCGGGGGACAAGAGACCCAGTACTTC. Its protein product is CASSPSSGGQETQYF.

The chain has TRBV3-1 and TRBJ2-1, with 8 bases that match TRBD2. The CDR3 loop spans 15 amino acids. Unmatched junction bases numbered 5, after V lost 1 base and J lost 6 bases. Germline CDR1 reads LGHDT; CDR2 reads YNNKEL (reference sequence). In DNA, the CDR3 is TGTGCCAGCAGCCAAGGTGGAGCGGGAGTCAATGAGCAGTTCTTC. Translating gives CASSQGGAGVNEQFF.

This clonotype was seen at least ten times. The chain couples TRBV20-1 to TRBJ1-1; tentative D call: TRBD1 (5 bases). The CDR3 runs 15 residues. Germline CDR1 DFQATT, CDR2 SNEGSKA (reference sequence). Trimming cost V 6 bases and J 0 bases, with 17 bases left between them. The CDR3 DNA follows: TGCAGTGCCCTGGGCGACGGGACGGTGAACACTGAAGCTTTCTTT. It is translated as CSALGDGTVNTEAFF.

This clonotype was observed at least ten times. J is TRBJ1-4 and V is TRBV2; D not certain. Trimming left V 0 bases short and J 8 bases short, with 13 bases between. The germline CDR1 and CDR2 sequences are SNHLY and FYNNEI. The CDR3 length is 15 residues. CDR3 sequence reads: CASSEARSEGEKLFF. CDR3 sequence (DNA): TGTGCCAGCAGTGAAGCGCGGTCGGAAGGGGAAAAACTGTTTTTT. Full variable domain (rest looked up from reference TRBV2 and TRBJ1-4): EPEVTQTPSHQVTQMGQEVILRCVPISNHLYFYWYRQILGQKVEFLVSFYNNEISEKSEIFDDQFSVERPDGSNFTLKIRSTKLEDSAMYFCASSEARSEGEKLFFGSGTQLSVL.

The chain carries TRBV12-5 and TRBJ2-1; TRBD2 matches at 8 bases. Germline CDR1 is LGHNT and CDR2 is FRNRAP. This CDR3 contains 17 residues. Trimming cost V 1 base and J 0 bases; bases outside gene matches: 5. The CDR3 is CASGLAIAGSSYNEQFF. Written as DNA, the CDR3 is TGTGCTAGTGGTTTGGCCATAGCGGGGAGCTCCTACAATGAGCAGTTCTTC. The whole variable domain, filled in from reference TRBV12-5 and TRBJ2-1, reads DARVTQTPRHKVTEMGQEVTMRCQPILGHNTVFWYRQTMMQGLELLAYFRNRAPLDDSGMPKDRFSAEMPDATLATLKIQPSEPRDSAVYFCASGLAIAGSSYNEQFFGPGTRLTVL.

This clonotype was seen more than once but under ten times. The chain employs TRBV29-1 and TRBJ2-7; no reliable D call. V was pared by 4 bases and J by 0 bases, with 7 bases between. Germline lookup yields CDR1 SQVTM and CDR2 ANQGSEA. CDR3 size: 12 residues. The CDR3 nucleotides are TGCAGCGTTGCTCCTAACTCCTACGAGCAGTACTTC. It yields the protein CSVAPNSYEQYF.

The chain links TRBV12-3 or TRBV12-4 to TRBJ2-7; perhaps D is TRBD1 or TRBD2 (5 bases each). The length of the CDR3 is 14 residues. Between the trimmed V and J ends, which lost 2 bases and 6 bases, there was a span of 14 bases. The CDR3 DNA reads as TGTGCCAGCAGTTTAACGGGGACGAACTCCGAGCAGTACTTC. It specifies CASSLTGTNSEQYF.

As DNA, the CDR3 is TGTGCCAGCAGCTTAACGGTGAACACCGGGGAGCTGTTTTTT. Translation: CASSLTVNTGELFF. The chain combines TRBV7-3 with TRBJ2-2; D gene ambiguous. Germline V gene sequence: CDR1 SGHTA, CDR2 FQGTGA. The CDR3 sequence is 14 residues long. Trimming took 0 bases from V and 1 from J, leaving 3 bases between them.

This clonotype showed up just a few times. The genes are TRBV5-6 and TRBJ1-4; D gene ambiguous. Trimming cost V 0 bases and J 8 bases, with 5 bases left between them. The germline CDR1 and CDR2 sequences are SGHDT and YYEEEE. The length of the CDR3 is 12 residues. The CDR3 coding sequence is TGTGCCAGCAGCTTGGGCCCGGAAAAACTGTTTTTT. This codes for CASSLGPEKLFF.

The genes are TRBV7-9 and TRBJ2-5, with 7 bases fitting TRBD2. The CDR3 length is 16 residues. Germline lookup yields CDR1 SEHNR and CDR2 FQNEAQ (reference sequence). Trimming removed 2 bases from V and 0 bases from J; junction bases left unmatched: 6. The CDR3 sequence: CASSLWDYLYQETQYF. The CDR3 bases are TGTGCCAGCAGCTTATGGGACTACCTGTACCAAGAGACCCAGTACTTC.

This clonotype was counted at least ten times. The V and J genes are TRBV27 and TRBJ2-2; the D gene is possibly TRBD2 (6 bases). Germline V gene lookup returns CDR1 MNHEY and CDR2 SMNVEV (reference sequence). The CDR3 runs to 14 residues. The V and J ends lost 0 bases and 6 bases respectively, with 8 bases between them. CDR3 loop: CASSLSRGAGELFF. The CDR3 DNA sequence: TGTGCCAGCAGTTTATCGCGGGGCGCCGGGGAGCTGTTTTTT.

The rearrangement uses TRBV15 and TRBJ2-1; D is unclear. Germline V gene data show CDR1 as LNHNV and CDR2 as YYDKDF (reference sequence). Trimming removed 3 bases from V and 6 bases from J, with 9 bases in between. The CDR3 contains 13 residues. The CDR3 region has the DNA TGTGCCACCAGCAGCCGGTACTTCAATGAGCAGTTCTTC. It encodes CATSSRYFNEQFF.